The 25 T cell receptor beta chains reported below all come from one sample, sequenced in a study of Ad26.COV2.S vaccination and SARS-CoV-2 variants. Produced via immunoSEQ multiplex PCR; TCRdb's table is partial and in-frame only. The sample consists of approximately 420,000 clones, approximately 86% of them appearing once. The treatment is: over 15 received Ad26.COV2.S at low or high dose, single or two shots; several received placebo; per-sample allocation not given. Following the first vaccine or placebo injection, samples were taken on day 63. The starting material was peripheral blood, obtained in a trial of Ad26.COV2.S vaccine versus placebo. These receptors were obtained from a person aged 18 to 65 who received the Ad26.COV2.S COVID-19 vaccine or a placebo.

The V and J genes are TRBV4-3 and TRBJ1-2; possibly TRBD1 for D (5 bases). V lost 5 bases and J 5 bases, leaving 21 bases between the germline ends. Looked up from germline, CDR1 is LGHNA and CDR2 is YSLEER. There are 16 residues in the CDR3. The CDR3 loop reads CASSVDGTAPLYGYTF. The CDR3 DNA reads TGCGCCAGCAGCGTAGACGGGACGGCGCCTTTATATGGCTACACCTTC.

DNA for the CDR3: TGCGCCAGCAGTGAGTCGAGAGGAGGACAACTAGGGGAGACCCAGTACTTC. Amino acid sequence: CASSESRGGQLGETQYF. The gene calls are TRBV10-1 and TRBJ2-5; D is possibly TRBD1 or TRBD2 (5 bases each). Germline loops: CDR1 WNHNN, CDR2 SYGVQD (reference sequence). V was trimmed by 0 bases and J by 5 bases, leaving 19 bases between them. The CDR3 sequence is 17 residues long.

The chain has TRBV11-2 and TRBJ2-6; 8 bases align to TRBD1. CDR1 is SGHAT, CDR2 FQNNGV, per germline. The CDR3 sequence is 18 residues long. V dropped 2 bases and J dropped 0; count of bases not matched to a gene: 6. CDR3: CASSLWGTGLSGANVLTF. In nucleotides, the CDR3 is TGTGCCAGCAGCTTATGGGGGACAGGACTCTCTGGGGCCAACGTCCTGACTTTC.

The rearrangement joins TRBV6-6 to TRBJ2-4; D is possibly TRBD1 (6 bases). The germline V gene has CDR1 MNHNY and CDR2 SVGAGI (reference sequence). The CDR3 is 15 amino acids. CDR3 sequence reads: CATYTGYSAKNIQYF. The CDR3 nucleotides read TGTGCTACTTATACAGGGTATTCTGCCAAAAACATTCAGTACTTC.

This sequence joins TRBV10-1 and TRBJ2-3; perhaps TRBD2 as D (7 bases). CDR3 length equals 15 residues. Per germline, CDR1 WNHNN and CDR2 SYGVQD (reference sequence). Deletions cut 4 bases from V and 6 bases from J, with 17 bases between. The CDR3 sequence is CASSASGGPGDTQYF. In nucleotides, the CDR3 is TGCGCCAGCAGTGCGTCGGGGGGCCCGGGCGATACGCAGTATTTT.

The chain has TRBV30 and TRBJ1-1; a weak D match, TRBD1 (6 bases). The CDR3 covers 14 residues. Germline V CDR1 and CDR2: GTSNPN, SVGIG (reference sequence). Trimming took off 0 bases at V and 6 bases at J, with 14 bases between the two ends. In DNA, the CDR3 is TGTGCCTGGAGTGTACTTTTCGGACAGTCTGAAGCTTTCTTT. Its protein product is CAWSVLFGQSEAFF.

This sequence joins TRBV29-1 and TRBJ2-3, with 11 bases identical to TRBD2. V lost 5 bases and J lost 1; bases outside the gene matches: 8. The CDR3 spans 16 residues. Germline CDR1 reads SQVTM; CDR2 reads ANQGSEA. CDR3 in DNA: TGCAGCGTTCTTGATAGCGGGGGGGCGGGCACAGATACGCAGTATTTT. It yields the protein CSVLDSGGAGTDTQYF.

The V and J genes are TRBV10-2 and TRBJ2-3; the D gene is possibly TRBD2 (7 bases). The germline CDR1 and CDR2 sequences are WSHSY and SAAADI. Trimming removed 8 bases from V and 5 bases from J, with 17 bases in between. The CDR3 runs to 14 residues. CDR3 DNA: TGCGCCAGCGGAGGCCGGGGGGCTGGAGATACGCAGTATTTT. It encodes CASGGRGAGDTQYF.

The chain is built from TRBV9 and TRBJ1-2; D might be TRBD1 (5 bases). Trimming stripped 5 bases from V and 8 bases from J, with 19 bases between. Germline V gene lookup returns CDR1 SGDLS and CDR2 YYNGEE. The CDR3 length is 14 residues. The DNA of the CDR3 is TGTGCCAGCAGGGCTGAGGGGACCTCTAGGGGCTACACCTTC. Residues: CASRAEGTSRGYTF.

V gene TRBV19 combines with J gene TRBJ2-3; tentatively, D is TRBD2 (6 bases). The germline V and J ends were trimmed by 5 bases and 3 bases, with 12 bases remaining between them. CDR1 and CDR2 (germline): LNHDA, SQIVND (reference sequence). The CDR3 extends over 14 amino acids. Written as DNA, the CDR3 is TGTGCCAGTAGTTCAAGACTAGAGACAGATACGCAGTATTTT. It encodes CASSSRLETDTQYF.

This chain joins TRBV27 and TRBJ1-5; TRBD1 is a possible D gene (5 bases). With 6 bases removed from V and 5 bases from J, the gap between germline ends came to 8 bases. The germline V gene has CDR1 MNHEY and CDR2 SMNVEV (reference sequence). CDR3 length equals 12 residues. This CDR3 is CASRGPYQPQHF. The CDR3 coding sequence is TGTGCCAGCAGGGGACCCTATCAGCCCCAGCATTTT.

J is TRBJ1-4 and V is TRBV25-1; TRBD1 is a possible D gene (5 bases). This CDR3 comprises 13 residues. CDR1 MGHDK and CDR2 SYGVNS come from the germline V gene. V lost 1 base to trimming and J lost 6 bases, with 6 bases between them. CDR3 amino acids: CASSEWGHEKLFF. The CDR3 DNA follows: TGTGCCAGCAGTGAATGGGGACATGAAAAACTGTTTTTT.

The V call is TRBV5-6, the J call TRBJ1-5; weak D call: TRBD1 (5 bases). The CDR3 covers 13 residues. The V gene lost 1 base and the J gene lost 6 bases, with 8 bases spanning the gap. Germline CDR1 SGHDT, CDR2 YYEEEE. The CDR3 DNA sequence: TGTGCCAGCAGCTTGAGTCAGGGTCAGCCCCAGCATTTT. Protein product: CASSLSQGQPQHF.

The rearrangement links TRBV7-8 to TRBJ2-7; D unresolved. The germline V gene encodes CDR1 SGHVS and CDR2 FQNEAQ. The CDR3 loop spans 14 amino acids. The germline V and J ends were trimmed by 1 base and 2 bases, with 9 bases remaining between them. The CDR3 here is CASSLGSQTYEQYF. In nucleotides, the CDR3 is TGTGCCAGCAGCTTAGGATCGCAGACCTACGAGCAGTACTTC.

The count of this clone is one. J is TRBJ1-3 and V is TRBV4-1, with D uncertain. V lost 0 bases to trimming and J lost 4 bases, with 13 bases between them. CDR1 is MGHRA, CDR2 YSYEKL, per germline. This CDR3 contains 16 residues. CDR3 sequence: CASSQEGPRQGNTIYF. The CDR3 DNA sequence: TGCGCCAGCAGCCAAGAAGGCCCCCGGCAAGGAAACACCATATATTTT.

The CDR3 is CASNRESGNQPQHF. Written as DNA, the CDR3 is TGTGCCAGCAATAGGGAGAGCGGCAATCAGCCCCAGCATTTT. The chain joins TRBV2 to TRBJ1-5; D remains ambiguous. The V gene lost 7 bases and the J gene lost 2 bases, with 12 bases spanning the gap. Germline CDR1 reads SNHLY; CDR2 reads FYNNEI. The CDR3 contains 14 residues.

This chain joins TRBV3-1 (or the pseudogene TRBV3-2) and TRBJ2-1, with D unresolved. CDR1 LGHDT and CDR2 YNNKEL come from the germline V gene (reference sequence). V gave up 2 bases and J gave up 6 bases, with 5 bases separating them. The CDR3 covers 12 residues. The CDR3 bases are TGTGCCAGCAGCCAATATAGCAATGAGCAGTTCTTC. Protein sequence: CASSQYSNEQFF.

J is TRBJ1-1 and V is TRBV27, with a weak D call TRBD1 (5 bases). V lost 6 bases to trimming and J lost 4 bases, with 15 bases between them. Looked up from germline, CDR1 is MNHEY and CDR2 is SMNVEV (reference sequence). This CDR3 comprises 14 residues. The CDR3 sequence: CASRQGSAGTEAFF. As DNA, the CDR3 is TGTGCCAGCAGGCAGGGTTCGGCAGGCACTGAAGCTTTCTTT.

The chain uses TRBV30 and TRBJ1-2, with D hard to call. The CDR3 covers 13 residues. V was pared by 2 bases and J by 1 base, with 8 bases between. Germline V gene sequence: CDR1 GTSNPN, CDR2 SVGIG (reference sequence). The CDR3 nucleotides read TGTGCCTGGAGTATGGGGATTAACTATGGCTACACCTTC. It translates to CAWSMGINYGYTF. The full variable domain, rest sourced from reference TRBV30 and TRBJ1-2, is SQTIHQWPATLVQPVGSPLSLECTVEGTSNPNLYWYRQAAGRGLQLLFYSVGIGQISSEVPQNLSASRPQDRQFILSSKKLLLSDSGFYLCAWSMGINYGYTFGSGTRLTVV.

This chain joins TRBV5-5 and TRBJ1-2, with 12 bases fitting TRBD1. Germline V gene lookup returns CDR1 SGHKS and CDR2 YYEKEE (reference sequence). V shed 1 base, J shed 2 bases, and the junction held 6 bases outside the gene matches. This CDR3 is built from 17 residues. The CDR3 DNA reads as TGTGCCAGCAGCTTGATCGGGACAGGGGGCCGGAACTATGGCTACACCTTC. Translated: CASSLIGTGGRNYGYTF.

This clone was observed a few times. V is TRBV28 and J is TRBJ2-2, with a weak D call TRBD1 (5 bases). Germline V lookup: CDR1 MDHEN, CDR2 SYDVKM. Trimming pared 6 bases from V and 3 bases from J, leaving 11 bases between. The CDR3 covers 14 residues. The chain's CDR3 is CASRPQGYTGELFF. The CDR3 DNA reads TGTGCCAGCAGACCTCAGGGTTACACCGGGGAGCTGTTTTTT.

Worth noting for this clone: At the DNA level, this CDR3 is encoded by other sequences in the same sample as well. CDR3 in DNA: TGCGCCAGCAGCCAAGATAGGGGCTCCTACGAGCAGTACTTC. Protein: CASSQDRGSYEQYF. This chain joins TRBV4-1 and TRBJ2-7; possibly TRBD1 for D (5 bases). Trimming took 0 bases from V and 0 from J, leaving 6 bases between them. CDR3 length: 14 residues. Germline V gene data show CDR1 as MGHRA and CDR2 as YSYEKL.

The chain uses TRBV6-5 and TRBJ1-1; 7 bases line up with TRBD1. Germline lookup yields CDR1 MNHEY and CDR2 SVGAGI. V was pared by 2 bases and J by 4 bases, with 7 bases of the junction left unmatched. CDR3 length: 15 amino acids. The CDR3 DNA reads as TGTGCCAGCAGTTACACCCGACAGGGAGGCACTGAAGCTTTCTTT. It codes for CASSYTRQGGTEAFF.

The rearrangement joins TRBV29-1 to TRBJ2-7; TRBD1 or TRBD2 may be the D gene (5 bases each). The CDR3 totals 12 residues. Germline V CDR1 and CDR2: SQVTM, ANQGSEA. Trimming shortened V by 6 bases and J by 6 bases, and 15 bases separated the two germline ends. The CDR3 DNA reads TGCAGCGTCCCGTCCGGGGCGGCCGAGCAGTACTTC. Its translation is CSVPSGAAEQYF.

CDR3 DNA sequence: TGTGCCAGCAGCCAAGGCACATACAATCAGCCCCAGCATTTT. This encodes CASSQGTYNQPQHF. The chain joins TRBV3-1 (or the pseudogene TRBV3-2) to TRBJ1-5, with unresolved D. CDR1 LGHDT and CDR2 YNNKEL come from the germline V gene (reference sequence). V was pared by 1 base and J by 3 bases, with 7 bases between. The CDR3 spans 14 residues.